Below are 15 T cell receptor beta chains sequenced from a single sample in a study of T cells after yellow fever vaccination. TCRdb reprocessed the 5' RACE reads via MiXCR and lists one record per CDR3 protein. The table records approximately 250,000 distinct CDR3 sequences, approximately 6.8% of them present only once. Sample: CD4+ T cells sorted from PBMCs, taken on the day of the yellow fever booster vaccination. These receptors all come from a man aged 25-45 years who received the YFV17D yellow fever vaccine.

This clonotype was seen a few times. This chain connects TRBV5-1 to TRBJ1-1; D not resolved. Germline V lookup: CDR1 SGHRS, CDR2 YFSETQ. Trimming took off 1 base at V and 7 bases at J, with 11 bases between the two ends. The CDR3 is made up of 13 amino acids. The CDR3: CASSLNSVGEAFF. In DNA form, the CDR3 reads TGCGCCAGCAGCTTGAATTCCGTGGGTGAAGCTTTCTTT.

This clonotype was seen repeatedly, ten times or more. This chain connects TRBV19 to TRBJ2-7; no clear D. Germline V CDR1 and CDR2: LNHDA, SQIVND (reference sequence). The germline V and J ends were trimmed by 5 bases and 0 bases, with 11 bases remaining between them. This CDR3 has 14 residues. The CDR3 is CASSQDPSSYEQYF. The DNA for the CDR3 is TGTGCCAGTAGTCAGGACCCGAGCTCCTACGAGCAGTACTTC.

The rearrangement joins TRBV6-2 or TRBV6-3 to TRBJ2-3; 9 positions match TRBD1. The CDR3 sequence is 21 residues long. The germline CDR1 and CDR2 sequences are MNHEY and SVGEGT. Trimming at V came to 5 bases and at J to 1 base, leaving 22 bases not matched to a gene. The CDR3 DNA sequence: TGTGCCAGCAGTCTCTTTATAGGGACAGGGAACCCGTTGAGTGGCACAGATACGCAGTATTTT. Translated: CASSLFIGTGNPLSGTDTQYF.

This clonotype has just a few counts. The rearrangement joins TRBV6-5 to TRBJ2-5, with TRBD2 matching 8 bases. Per the germline V gene, CDR1 is MNHEY and CDR2 is SVGAGI. The CDR3 contains 12 residues. V trimming: 10 bases; J trimming: 5 bases; junction bases outside the gene matches: 6. For the CDR3, the DNA is TGTGCCACCGCGGGAGGTGCGGAGACCCAGTACTTC. This translates into CATAGGAETQYF.

This clonotype showed up just a few times. For the CDR3, the DNA is TGCGCCAGCAGCTTGAGCACAGGGTTCCAAGAGACCCAGTACTTC. This codes for CASSLSTGFQETQYF. The chain joins TRBV5-1 to TRBJ2-5; a possible D gene is TRBD1 (6 bases). V was trimmed by 1 base and J by 1 base, leaving 11 bases between them. This CDR3 contains 15 residues. Germline V lookup: CDR1 SGHRS, CDR2 YFSETQ.

The table lists this clonotype with a few counts. The rearrangement uses TRBV4-3 and TRBJ2-4; D is perhaps TRBD2 (6 bases). CDR3 length equals 17 residues. With 1 base removed from V and 3 bases from J, the gap between germline ends came to 16 bases. Per the germline V gene, CDR1 is LGHNA and CDR2 is YSLEER. CDR3 DNA sequence: TGCGCCAGCAGCCAAGTTACGTCGGGAGAGGACAAAAACATTCAGTACTTC. It yields the protein CASSQVTSGEDKNIQYF.

Here the CDR3 DNA reads TGTGCCAGCAGCCTTGACTTACGGTACTTC. Protein: CASSLDLRYF. The chain links TRBV2 to TRBJ2-5; D is unresolved. Germline V CDR1 and CDR2: SNHLY, FYNNEI. V gave up 6 bases and J gave up 13 bases, with 12 bases separating them. This CDR3 comprises 10 residues.

This clonotype came up a few times. The rearrangement uses TRBV10-3 and TRBJ1-5; D gene uncertain. Trimming removed 10 bases at V and 7 bases at J, with 17 bases between. CDR3 size: 13 residues. From germline, CDR1 is ENHRY and CDR2 SYGVKD. CDR3 sequence reads: CATIASSGQPQHF. Here the CDR3 DNA reads TGTGCCACCATCGCCTCATCGGGACAGCCCCAGCATTTT.

This clonotype came up many times. The chain combines TRBV29-1 with TRBJ2-3; D possibly corresponds to TRBD1 (6 bases). Trimming stripped 4 bases from V and 4 bases from J, with 18 bases between. The CDR3 is 15 amino acids. Germline values: CDR1 SQVTM, CDR2 ANQGSEA. CDR3 nucleotides: TGCAGCGTTGGGGGTATGGGACACGGGCCAGATACGCAGTATTTT. Residues: CSVGGMGHGPDTQYF.

This clonotype appeared many times. This rearrangement joins TRBV5-1 to TRBJ2-2; perhaps TRBD2 as D (6 bases). Germline-derived CDR1 and CDR2 are SGHRS and YFSETQ. This CDR3 has 15 amino acids. Trimming stripped 0 bases from V and 3 bases from J, with 9 bases between. The CDR3 sequence: CASSLVADDTGELFF. The CDR3, as DNA: TGCGCCAGCAGCTTGGTAGCGGATGACACCGGGGAGCTGTTTTTT.

This clonotype appeared a few times. The V and J genes are TRBV18 and TRBJ2-3, with 7 bases identical to TRBD1. The V gene's germline CDR1 is KGHSH and CDR2 LQKENI. The CDR3 is made up of 19 amino acids. With 3 bases clipped from V and 0 bases from J, the junction kept 15 bases outside the gene matches. CDR3 bases: TGTGCCAGCTCACCTACGGGACAGTATCGGTTTCCTAGCACAGATACGCAGTATTTT. It codes for CASSPTGQYRFPSTDTQYF.

The V call is TRBV18, the J call TRBJ2-3; TRBD2 matches at 11 bases. After removal of 1 base from V and 3 bases from J, the junction contained 9 bases not matched to a gene. The V gene's germline CDR1 is KGHSH and CDR2 LQKENI. The CDR3 runs 18 residues. CDR3 region: CASSPRRTSGSITDTQYF. CDR3 nucleotide sequence: TGTGCCAGCTCACCACGAAGAACTAGCGGGAGTATTACAGATACGCAGTATTTT.

Many counts were recorded for this clonotype. At one of its ends the junction is not consistent with the germline gene, which may arise from a read error. This chain links TRBV4-3 with TRBJ2-1, with TRBD2 identical over 8 bases. This CDR3 is built from 14 residues. Germline CDR1 and CDR2: LGHNA and YSLEER. The CDR3 is CASSQDRPGGSSVF. DNA for the CDR3: TGCGCCAGCAGCCAAGACAGACCGGGAGGGTCCTCGGTCTTC.

The rearrangement uses TRBV11-2 and TRBJ2-2; a weak D match, TRBD2 (5 bases). Germline CDR1 reads SGHAT; CDR2 reads FQNNGV. This CDR3 has 18 residues. The germline V and J ends were trimmed by 3 bases and 0 bases, with 17 bases remaining between them. The CDR3 loop is CASSFGIWSMANTGELFF. In DNA, the CDR3 is TGTGCCAGCAGCTTCGGGATCTGGTCGATGGCGAACACCGGGGAGCTGTTTTTT.

This clonotype was recorded many times. This chain uses TRBV20-1 with TRBJ2-5; D is ambiguous. This CDR3 is built from 15 residues. Germline V CDR1 and CDR2: DFQATT, SNEGSKA (reference sequence). The V end was cut by 4 bases, the J end by 5 bases, with 20 bases between. The CDR3 reads CSAIPPKGARETQYF. The DNA for the CDR3 is TGCAGTGCTATACCCCCAAAGGGTGCCCGGGAGACCCAGTACTTC.